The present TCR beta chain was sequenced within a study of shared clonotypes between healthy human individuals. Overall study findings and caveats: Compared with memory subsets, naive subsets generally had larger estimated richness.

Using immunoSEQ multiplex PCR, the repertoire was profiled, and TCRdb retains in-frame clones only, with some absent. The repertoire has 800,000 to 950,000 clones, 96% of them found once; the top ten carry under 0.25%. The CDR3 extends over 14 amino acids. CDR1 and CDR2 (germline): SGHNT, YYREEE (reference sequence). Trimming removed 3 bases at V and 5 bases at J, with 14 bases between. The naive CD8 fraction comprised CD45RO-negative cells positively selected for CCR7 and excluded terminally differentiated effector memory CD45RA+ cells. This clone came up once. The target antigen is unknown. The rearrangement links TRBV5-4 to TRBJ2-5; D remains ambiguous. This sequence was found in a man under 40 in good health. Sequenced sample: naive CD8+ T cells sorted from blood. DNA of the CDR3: TGTGCCAGCAGCTCCAACTGGAATTCGGAGACCCAGTACTTC. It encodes CASSSNWNSETQYF.